This T cell receptor (beta chain) came from a study of blood T cell repertoires in COVID-19. Study in general: The United States, Italy and Spain provided the acute and convalescent COVID-19 samples.

Per the study methods: Nucleated cell counts were estimated from reference gene primer amplification. The protocol was immunoSEQ multiplex PCR, while the TCRdb copy is restricted to in-frame clones and leaves out a portion. For V, J and clone size, that table is used; D and trimming come from the DNA. The sample lists 350,000 or so clones, roughly nine tenths seen once, with around 3.9% in the top ten. The CDR3 spans 15 residues. V was clipped by 1 base and J by 3 bases; unmatched bases: 5. Germline CDR1 is LNHDA and CDR2 is SQIVND (reference sequence). The source of this sequence is a woman aged 60-75 years with COVID-19, enrolled during active disease. J is TRBJ2-7 and V is TRBV19; 8 bases fit TRBD1. Sequencing was done on a sample of peripheral blood. The DNA of the CDR3 is TGTGCCAGTAGTATAGCGGGGACAGGTAACTACGAGCAGTACTTC. Protein: CASSIAGTGNYEQYF.